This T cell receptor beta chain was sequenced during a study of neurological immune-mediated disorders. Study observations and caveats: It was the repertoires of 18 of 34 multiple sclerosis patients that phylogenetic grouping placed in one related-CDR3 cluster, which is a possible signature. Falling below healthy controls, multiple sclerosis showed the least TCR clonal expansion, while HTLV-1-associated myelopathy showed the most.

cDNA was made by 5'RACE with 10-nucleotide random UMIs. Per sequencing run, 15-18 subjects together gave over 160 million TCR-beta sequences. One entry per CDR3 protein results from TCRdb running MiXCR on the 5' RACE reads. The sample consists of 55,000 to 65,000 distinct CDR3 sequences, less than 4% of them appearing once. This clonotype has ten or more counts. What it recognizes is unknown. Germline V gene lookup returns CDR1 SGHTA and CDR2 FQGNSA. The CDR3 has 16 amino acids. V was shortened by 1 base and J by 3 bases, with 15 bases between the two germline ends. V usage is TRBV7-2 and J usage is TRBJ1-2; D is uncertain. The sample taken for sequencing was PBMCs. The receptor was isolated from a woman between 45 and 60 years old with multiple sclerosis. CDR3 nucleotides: TGTGCCAGCAGCTTAGAGGGCGCCGGTCACGACTATGGCTACACCTTC. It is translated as CASSLEGAGHDYGYTF.